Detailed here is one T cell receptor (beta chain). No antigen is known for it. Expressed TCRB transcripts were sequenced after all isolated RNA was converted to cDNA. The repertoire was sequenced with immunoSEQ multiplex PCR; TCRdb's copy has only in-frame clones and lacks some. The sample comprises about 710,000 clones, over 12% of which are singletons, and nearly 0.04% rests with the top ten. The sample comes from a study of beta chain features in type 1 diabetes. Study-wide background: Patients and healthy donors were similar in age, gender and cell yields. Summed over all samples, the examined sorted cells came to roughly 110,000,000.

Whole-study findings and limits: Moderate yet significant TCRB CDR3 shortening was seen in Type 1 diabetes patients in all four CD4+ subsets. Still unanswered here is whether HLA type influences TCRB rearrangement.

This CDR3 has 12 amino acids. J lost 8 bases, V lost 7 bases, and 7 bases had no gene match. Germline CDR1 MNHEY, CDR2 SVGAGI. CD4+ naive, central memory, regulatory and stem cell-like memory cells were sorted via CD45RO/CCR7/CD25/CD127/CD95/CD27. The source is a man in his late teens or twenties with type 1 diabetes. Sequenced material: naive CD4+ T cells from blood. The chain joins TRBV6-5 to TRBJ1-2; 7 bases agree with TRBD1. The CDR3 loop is CASTETGIGYTF. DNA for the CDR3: TGTGCCAGCACCGAGACAGGGATAGGCTACACCTTC.